This T cell receptor (beta chain) was observed in a study of T cells after yellow fever vaccination. Researchers made TCR cDNA using 5'RACE template switching, and this step added a universal primer site and UMIs. TCRdb re-called the 5' RACE reads through MiXCR, storing one row per CDR3 protein. This table holds 250,000 to 400,000 distinct CDR3 sequences, approximately 4.5% found once. This clonotype was detected a few times. Its antigen is undetermined. Findings and caveats of the study: Post-booster samples contained most primary-vaccination clones (roughly 96% CD4, almost 90% CD8). A small proportion of clonotypes was detected in both the CD4 and CD8 compartments. When the response was secondary, it was weaker but reached its peak faster, day 5 versus 15.

The ends were cut back, 2 bases at V and 4 bases at J, with 21 bases in the middle. The CDR3 loop spans 18 amino acids. Germline CDR1 reads SGHDT; CDR2 reads YYEEEE. The sequence came from a man aged 18-30 years who received the YFV17D yellow fever vaccine. Sequenced material: PBMCs, taken 15 days after the yellow fever booster vaccination. The chain couples TRBV5-6 to TRBJ2-2, with TRBD2 as a possible D gene (7 bases). CDR3 amino acids: CASSFDNFFAGATGELFF. CDR3 DNA sequence: TGTGCCAGCAGCTTCGATAATTTCTTTGCGGGGGCCACCGGGGAGCTGTTTTTT.